This T cell receptor beta chain was recovered during a study of CD8 T cells in ankylosing spondylitis. Study-level findings and limits: A number of the motif variants had already been described in reactive arthritis synovial fluid and blood.

Quantitative 5'-RACE with molecular barcodes was used to make the TCR beta libraries. TCRdb re-called the 5' RACE reads through MiXCR, storing one row per CDR3 protein. The repertoire includes about 240,000 distinct CDR3 sequences, under 8.5% of them detected once, and around 4.9% sits in the top ten. Note on this clonotype: Its target is not known.

The sequencing input was blood, either unsorted or a sorted T cell fraction (not recorded which). The sequence was obtained from a female donor with ankylosing spondylitis or in good health (not recorded which).

The CDR3 DNA follows: TGTGCCAGCAGCTATCCCGGGAGGCGGGAGATATCCTACAATGAGCAGTTCTTC. Its protein product is CASSYPGRREISYNEQFF. The rearrangement uses TRBV11-1 and TRBJ2-1, with 7 bases fitting TRBD2. The CDR3 sequence is 18 residues long. Germline loops: CDR1 SGHAT, CDR2 FQDESV (reference sequence). V lost 4 bases, J lost 1 base, and 13 bases stayed unmatched.